The present TCR beta chain was sequenced within a study of cytomegalovirus exposure and HLA in healthy donors. The primer mix had 60 Vbeta and 13 Jbeta primers. TCRdb's table, derived via immunoSEQ multiplex PCR, lists solely in-frame clones and lacks some. The sample lists about 160,000 clones, about 80% occurring once. Sequencing was done on a sample of PBMCs. This receptor was taken from a man aged 18 to 30 in good health and CMV-seropositive.

The chain's CDR3 is CASSIWGRVSTEAFF. The DNA of the CDR3 is TGTGCCAGTAGTATTTGGGGGAGGGTATCCACTGAAGCTTTCTTT. J is TRBJ1-1 and V is TRBV19; the D gene is possibly TRBD1 (5 bases). The germline V and J ends were trimmed by 3 bases and 4 bases, with 15 bases remaining between them. The germline gives CDR1 LNHDA, CDR2 SQIVND (reference sequence). The CDR3 extends over 15 amino acids.